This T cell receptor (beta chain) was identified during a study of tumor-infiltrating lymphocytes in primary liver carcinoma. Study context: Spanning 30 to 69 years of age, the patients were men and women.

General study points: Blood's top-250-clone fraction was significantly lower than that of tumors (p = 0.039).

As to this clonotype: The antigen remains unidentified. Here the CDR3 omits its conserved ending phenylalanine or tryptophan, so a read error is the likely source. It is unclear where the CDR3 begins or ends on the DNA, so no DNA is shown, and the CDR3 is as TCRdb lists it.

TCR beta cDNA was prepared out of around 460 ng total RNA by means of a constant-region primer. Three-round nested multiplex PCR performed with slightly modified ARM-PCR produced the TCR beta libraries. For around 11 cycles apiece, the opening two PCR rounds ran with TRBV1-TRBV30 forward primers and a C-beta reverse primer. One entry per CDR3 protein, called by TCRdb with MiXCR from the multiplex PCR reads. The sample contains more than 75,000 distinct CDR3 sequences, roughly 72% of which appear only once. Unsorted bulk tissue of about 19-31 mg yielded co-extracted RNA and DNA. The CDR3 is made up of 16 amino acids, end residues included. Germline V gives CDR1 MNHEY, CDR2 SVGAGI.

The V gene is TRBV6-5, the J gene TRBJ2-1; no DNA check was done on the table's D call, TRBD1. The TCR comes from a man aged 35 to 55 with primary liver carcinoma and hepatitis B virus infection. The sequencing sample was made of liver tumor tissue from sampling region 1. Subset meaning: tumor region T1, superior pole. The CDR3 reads CASRCGAGDSYNEKFS.